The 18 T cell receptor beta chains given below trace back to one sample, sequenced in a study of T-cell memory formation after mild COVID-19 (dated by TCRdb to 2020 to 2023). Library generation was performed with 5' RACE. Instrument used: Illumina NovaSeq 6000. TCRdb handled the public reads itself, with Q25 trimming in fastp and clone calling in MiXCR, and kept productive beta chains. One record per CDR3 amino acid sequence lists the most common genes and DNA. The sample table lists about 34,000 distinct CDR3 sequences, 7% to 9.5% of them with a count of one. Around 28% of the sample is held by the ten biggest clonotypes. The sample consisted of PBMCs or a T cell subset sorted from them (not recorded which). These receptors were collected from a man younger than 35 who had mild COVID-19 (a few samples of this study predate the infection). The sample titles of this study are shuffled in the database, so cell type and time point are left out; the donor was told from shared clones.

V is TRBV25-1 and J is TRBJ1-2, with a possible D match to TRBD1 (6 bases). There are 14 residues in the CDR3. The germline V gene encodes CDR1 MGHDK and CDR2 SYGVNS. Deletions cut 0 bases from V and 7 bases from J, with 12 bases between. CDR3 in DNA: TGTGCCAGCAGTGAATATGCCGGGGGCCGTGGCTACACCTTC. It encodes CASSEYAGGRGYTF.

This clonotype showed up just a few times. CDR3 nucleotide sequence: TGTGCCAGCAGTCCTTCGGACAGGGGAAGTAGAGGCTACACCTTC. Its protein is CASSPSDRGSRGYTF. J is TRBJ1-2 and V is TRBV12-3 or TRBV12-4, with 9 bases fitting TRBD1. The CDR3 consists of 15 residues. Trimming at V came to 5 bases and at J to 8 bases, leaving 12 bases not matched to a gene.

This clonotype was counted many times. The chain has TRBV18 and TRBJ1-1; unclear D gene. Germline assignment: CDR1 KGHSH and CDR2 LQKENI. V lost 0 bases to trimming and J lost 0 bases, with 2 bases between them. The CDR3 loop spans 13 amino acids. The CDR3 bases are TGTGCCAGCTCACCACCGGTGAACACTGAAGCTTTCTTT. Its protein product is CASSPPVNTEAFF.

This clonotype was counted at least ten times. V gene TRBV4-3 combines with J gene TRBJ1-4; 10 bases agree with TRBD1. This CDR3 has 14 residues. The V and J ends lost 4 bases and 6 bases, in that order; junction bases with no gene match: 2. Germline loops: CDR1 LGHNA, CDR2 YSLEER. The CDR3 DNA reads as TGCGCCAGCAGCCCAGGGACAGGGGATGAAAAACTGTTTTTT. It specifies CASSPGTGDEKLFF.

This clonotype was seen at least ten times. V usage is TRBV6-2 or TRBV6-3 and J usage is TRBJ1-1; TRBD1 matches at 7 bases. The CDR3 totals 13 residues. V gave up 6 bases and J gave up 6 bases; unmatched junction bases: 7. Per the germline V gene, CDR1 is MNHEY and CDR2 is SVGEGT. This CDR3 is CASRLLTGAEAFF. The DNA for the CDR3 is TGTGCCAGCAGACTACTTACAGGGGCTGAAGCTTTCTTT.

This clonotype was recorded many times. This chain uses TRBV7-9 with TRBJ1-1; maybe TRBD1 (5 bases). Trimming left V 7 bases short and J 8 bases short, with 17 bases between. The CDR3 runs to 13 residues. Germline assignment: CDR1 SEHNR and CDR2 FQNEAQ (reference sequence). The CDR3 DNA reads TGTGCCAGCACAAGGGGTCGGATCAGGGAAGCTTTCTTT. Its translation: CASTRGRIREAFF.

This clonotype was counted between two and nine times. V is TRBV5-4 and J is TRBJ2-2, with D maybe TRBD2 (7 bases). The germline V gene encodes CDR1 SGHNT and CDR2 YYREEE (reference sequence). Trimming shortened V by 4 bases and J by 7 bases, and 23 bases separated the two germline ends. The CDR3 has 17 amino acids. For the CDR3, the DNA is TGTGCCAGCAGCCGCGCCTCGGGGGGCGGGGGTGACGGGGAGCTGTTTTTT. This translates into CASSRASGGGGDGELFF.

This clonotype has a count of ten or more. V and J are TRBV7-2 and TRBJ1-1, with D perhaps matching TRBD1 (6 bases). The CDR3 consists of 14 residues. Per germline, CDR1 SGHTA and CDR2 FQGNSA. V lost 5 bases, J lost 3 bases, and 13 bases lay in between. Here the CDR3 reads CASSKPGQYTEAFF. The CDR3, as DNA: TGTGCCAGCAGCAAACCGGGACAATACACTGAAGCTTTCTTT.

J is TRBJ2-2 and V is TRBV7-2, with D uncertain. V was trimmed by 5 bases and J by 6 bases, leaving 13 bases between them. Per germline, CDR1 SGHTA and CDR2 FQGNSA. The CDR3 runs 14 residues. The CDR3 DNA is TGTGCCAGCAGCCCCAGAGTAGCCGCCGGGGAGCTGTTTTTT. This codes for CASSPRVAAGELFF.

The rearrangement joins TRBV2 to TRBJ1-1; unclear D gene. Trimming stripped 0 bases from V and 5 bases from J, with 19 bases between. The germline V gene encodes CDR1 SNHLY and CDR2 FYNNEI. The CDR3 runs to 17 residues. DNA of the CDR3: TGTGCCAGCAGTGAAGCGCCATCCTATTCTGTCGGGACTGAAGCTTTCTTT. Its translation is CASSEAPSYSVGTEAFF.

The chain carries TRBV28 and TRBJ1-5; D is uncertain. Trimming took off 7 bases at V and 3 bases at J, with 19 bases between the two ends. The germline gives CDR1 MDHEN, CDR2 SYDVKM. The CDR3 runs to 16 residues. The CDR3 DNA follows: TGTGCCAGCACCCCGATATTGGGCACGAACAATCAGCCCCAGCATTTT. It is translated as CASTPILGTNNQPQHF.

The CDR3 nucleotides are TGTGCCAGCGGTATAAGGGATACATATAGCTACACCTTC. Translated, it gives CASGIRDTYSYTF. The chain employs TRBV2 and TRBJ1-2; D unresolved. The CDR3 consists of 13 residues. Trimming shortened V by 8 bases and J by 9 bases, and 19 bases separated the two germline ends. The germline gives CDR1 SNHLY, CDR2 FYNNEI. The full variable domain, in which reference TRBV2 and TRBJ1-2 provide the parts outside the CDR3, is EPEVTQTPSHQVTQMGQEVILRCVPISNHLYFYWYRQILGQKVEFLVSFYNNEISEKSEIFDDQFSVERPDGSNFTLKIRSTKLEDSAMYFCASGIRDTYSYTFGSGTRLTVV.

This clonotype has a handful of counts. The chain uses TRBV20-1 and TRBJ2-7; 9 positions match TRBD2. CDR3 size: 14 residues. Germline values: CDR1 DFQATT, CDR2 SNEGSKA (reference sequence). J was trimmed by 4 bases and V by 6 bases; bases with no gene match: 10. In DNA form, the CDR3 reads TGCAGTGCCAGGGGGGCTAGCGGGGTGTACGAGCAGTACGTC. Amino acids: CSARGASGVYEQYV.

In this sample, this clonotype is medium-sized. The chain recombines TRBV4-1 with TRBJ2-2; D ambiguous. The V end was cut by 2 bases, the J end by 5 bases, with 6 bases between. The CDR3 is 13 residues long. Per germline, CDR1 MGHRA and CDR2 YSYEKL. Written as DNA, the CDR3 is TGCGCCAGCAGCCAAACCGATACCGGGGAGCTGTTTTTT. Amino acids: CASSQTDTGELFF.

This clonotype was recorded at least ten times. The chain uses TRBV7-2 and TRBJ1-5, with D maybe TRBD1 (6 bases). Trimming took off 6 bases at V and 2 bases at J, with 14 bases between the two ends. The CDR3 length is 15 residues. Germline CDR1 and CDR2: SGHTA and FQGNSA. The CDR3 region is CASRPGAAGNQPQHF. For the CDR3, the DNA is TGTGCCAGCAGACCGGGGGCGGCGGGCAATCAGCCCCAGCATTTT. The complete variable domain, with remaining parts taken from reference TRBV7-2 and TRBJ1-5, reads GAGVSQSPSNKVTEKGKDVELRCDPISGHTALYWYRQSLGQGLEFLIYFQGNSAPDKSGLPSDRFSAERTGGSVSTLTIQRTQQEDSAVYLCASRPGAAGNQPQHFGDGTRLSIL.

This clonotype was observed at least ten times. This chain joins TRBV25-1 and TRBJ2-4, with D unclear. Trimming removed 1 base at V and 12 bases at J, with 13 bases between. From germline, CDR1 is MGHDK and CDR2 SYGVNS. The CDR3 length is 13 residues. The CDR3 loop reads CASSELERDSQYF. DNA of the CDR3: TGTGCCAGCAGTGAATTAGAAAGGGATTCTCAGTACTTC.

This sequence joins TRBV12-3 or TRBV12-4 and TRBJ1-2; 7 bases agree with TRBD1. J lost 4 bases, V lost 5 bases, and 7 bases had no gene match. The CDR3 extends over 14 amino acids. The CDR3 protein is CASSQGGQTYGYTF. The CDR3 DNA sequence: TGTGCCAGCAGTCAGGGGGGACAGACCTATGGCTACACCTTC.

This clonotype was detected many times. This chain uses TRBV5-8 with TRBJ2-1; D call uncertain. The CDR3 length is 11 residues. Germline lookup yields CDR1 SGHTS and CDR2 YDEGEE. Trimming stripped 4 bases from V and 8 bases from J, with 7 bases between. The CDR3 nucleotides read TGTGCCAGCAGCCGTTCAGATGAGCAGTTCTTC. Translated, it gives CASSRSDEQFF.